The clone carrying this TCR beta chain came up a few times. Its antigen is unknown. Germline V gene lookup returns CDR1 MGHRA and CDR2 YSYEKL. This CDR3 is built from 18 residues. Losses at the gene ends were 0 bases for V and 2 bases for J; bases not matched to a gene: 10. With a J-beta primer mix and a sample-barcoded 5' primer, a second PCR ran about 7 to 12 cycles. In TCRdb, the 5' RACE reads were re-called with MiXCR into one record per CDR3 protein. The table has around 820,000 distinct CDR3 sequences, more than 20% seen once; the top ten hold roughly 3.5%. The entry originates in a study of blood T cells in healthy people across ages. Turning to the study itself: Template switching caught about one barcoded beta molecule for each two T cells.

Study-level points and caveats: Strong correlation was found linking TCR beta diversity to naive T cell percentage. Long-lived and aged donors differed, with more naive CD4+ cells and higher diversity in the long-lived. Roughly linear declines in TCR beta diversity per million T cells occurred with age.

The same data also contributed to another study, on T cells of mothers and their children.

Material for sequencing was blood. This TCR derives from a boy aged 5-17 years in good health. This rearrangement joins TRBV4-1 to TRBJ2-5; the match to TRBD1 covers 9 bases. The CDR3 loop reads CASSQEKNGQGRQETQYF. The DNA for the CDR3 is TGCGCCAGCAGCCAAGAAAAGAACGGACAGGGGAGGCAAGAGACCCAGTACTTC.